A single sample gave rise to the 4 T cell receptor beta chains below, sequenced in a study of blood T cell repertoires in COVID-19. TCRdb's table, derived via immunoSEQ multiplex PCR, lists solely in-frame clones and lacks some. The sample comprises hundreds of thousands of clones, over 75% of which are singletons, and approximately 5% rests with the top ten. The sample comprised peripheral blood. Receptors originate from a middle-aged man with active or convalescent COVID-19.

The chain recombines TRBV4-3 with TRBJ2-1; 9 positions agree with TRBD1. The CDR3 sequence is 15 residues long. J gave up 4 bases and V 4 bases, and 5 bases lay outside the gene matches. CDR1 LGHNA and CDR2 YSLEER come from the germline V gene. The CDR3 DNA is TGCGCCAGCAGCCTAGCCGGGACAGGGTACAATGAGCAGTTCTTC. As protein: CASSLAGTGYNEQFF.

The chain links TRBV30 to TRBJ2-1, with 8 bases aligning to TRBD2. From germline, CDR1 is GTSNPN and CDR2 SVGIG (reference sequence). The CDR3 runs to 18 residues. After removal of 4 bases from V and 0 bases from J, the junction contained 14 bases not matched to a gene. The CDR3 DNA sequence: TGTGCCTGGATCCCCCTCCTAGCGGGTTTGGGCTCCTACAATGAGCAGTTCTTC. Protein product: CAWIPLLAGLGSYNEQFF.

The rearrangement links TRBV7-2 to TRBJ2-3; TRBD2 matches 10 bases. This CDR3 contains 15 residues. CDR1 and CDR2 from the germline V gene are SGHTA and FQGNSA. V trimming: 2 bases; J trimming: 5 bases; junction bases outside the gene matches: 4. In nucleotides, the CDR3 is TGTGCCAGCAGCTTACGGACTAGCGGCAAAGATACGCAGTATTTT. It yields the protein CASSLRTSGKDTQYF.

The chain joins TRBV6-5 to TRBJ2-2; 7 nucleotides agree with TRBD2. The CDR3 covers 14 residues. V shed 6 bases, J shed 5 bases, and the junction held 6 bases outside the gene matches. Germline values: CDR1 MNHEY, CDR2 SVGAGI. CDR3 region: CASRGTSVTGELFF. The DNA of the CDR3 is TGTGCCAGCAGAGGAACTAGCGTAACCGGGGAGCTGTTTTTT.